A single sample gave rise to the 2 T cell receptor beta chains below, sequenced in a study of spatial heterogeneity in lung cancer. In TCRdb, the 5' RACE reads were re-called with MiXCR into one record per CDR3 protein. The sample yields over 45,000 distinct CDR3 sequences, about 5.8% seen once. Time point given: sample taken at primary tumor resection. Whole RNA, which was extracted from tumor, nontumor lung tissue or frozen PBMC, was sequenced without any cell sorting. The source material was PBMCs, sampled at surgery. The receptors stem from a male donor with early-stage non-small cell lung cancer.

This clonotype occurred many times. The chain is built from TRBV6-5 and TRBJ2-7, with TRBD2 matching 8 bases. This CDR3 contains 14 residues. The germline V gene has CDR1 MNHEY and CDR2 SVGAGI. V gave up 7 bases and J gave up 7 bases; unmatched junction bases: 12. This chain's CDR3 is CASNSLAESWEQYF. The CDR3 DNA sequence: TGTGCCAGCAATTCACTAGCGGAGTCTTGGGAGCAGTACTTC.

This clonotype occurred a few times. The V call is TRBV28, the J call TRBJ2-1; 8 positions match TRBD2. This CDR3 spans 14 amino acids. Germline CDR1 reads MDHEN; CDR2 reads SYDVKM. The V and J ends lost 6 bases and 5 bases, in that order; junction bases with no gene match: 6. CDR3 residues: CASRPGLGNNEQFF. The CDR3, as DNA: TGTGCCAGCAGACCGGGACTAGGGAACAATGAGCAGTTCTTC.